This T cell receptor (beta chain) was profiled in a study of beta chain features in type 1 diabetes. On the study more broadly: Patients looked much like healthy donors when it came to age, gender and cell yields.

Since all of the isolated RNA was reverse transcribed, expressed TCRB transcripts were what got sequenced. Assay: immunoSEQ multiplex PCR; the TCRdb copy retains only in-frame clones and omits some. The sample consists of 65,000 to 100,000 clones, approximately 32% of them appearing once. Losses at the gene ends were 4 bases for V and 0 bases for J; bases not matched to a gene: 12. CDR3 length equals 17 residues. Germline V CDR1 and CDR2: MDHEN, SYDVKM. Whole-study findings and limits: Cells carrying high TCR expression could end up over-represented when cDNA is sequenced. The study found that naive, central memory and Treg TCRB repertoires appeared more similar in patients than in healthy donors. Patients and controls would be equally affected if PCR favored shorter templates.

For this clone: What it recognizes is unknown.

V is TRBV28 and J is TRBJ2-7, with 7 positions matching TRBD2. The sequence was obtained from a young woman in good health. Sequenced: stem cell memory CD4+ T cells from blood. The CDR3 DNA follows: TGTGCCAGCAGTTCGCCGTTCGGGCGGGGGAGCTCCTACGAGCAGTACTTC. This codes for CASSSPFGRGSSYEQYF.